These 32 T cell receptor beta chains were all obtained from the same sample, sequenced in a study of OX40 agonist ivuxolimab in advanced cancers. Using immunoSEQ multiplex PCR, the repertoire was profiled, and TCRdb retains in-frame clones only, with some absent. The sample includes 80,000 to 100,000 clones, 70% to 90% of them seen just once. The material was CD4+ or CD8+ T cells sorted from blood, obtained in a trial of the OX40 agonist ivuxolimab. Source of these receptors: an adult with an advanced solid tumor such as melanoma, head and neck, liver or kidney cancer.

This clone was seen a single time. V is TRBV4-2 and J is TRBJ2-7; tentative D call: TRBD1 (5 bases). The CDR3 extends over 13 amino acids. The germline V and J ends were trimmed by 3 bases and 2 bases, with 8 bases remaining between them. Germline-derived CDR1 and CDR2 are LGHNA and YNFKEQ. The CDR3 loop is CASSQTTAYEQYF. CDR3 in DNA: TGTGCCAGCAGCCAGACGACAGCCTACGAGCAGTACTTC.

This clone was observed a handful of times. This chain links TRBV5-8 with TRBJ2-2; no clear D gene. There are 15 residues in the CDR3. Germline CDR1 is SGHTS and CDR2 is YDEGEE. Trimming took 4 bases from V and 4 from J, leaving 14 bases between them. The CDR3 sequence is CASSTYLGFTGELFF. The CDR3 DNA reads as TGTGCCAGCAGCACCTACCTAGGTTTCACCGGGGAGCTGTTTTTT.

The chain uses TRBV7-9 and TRBJ1-2; maybe TRBD1 (5 bases). V gave up 2 bases and J gave up 7 bases, with 11 bases separating them. From germline, CDR1 is SEHNR and CDR2 FQNEAQ (reference sequence). This CDR3 region has 13 residues. The CDR3, as DNA: TGTGCCAGCAGCTTAAGTTCTGGGGCTGGCTACACCTTC. Translated: CASSLSSGAGYTF.

The V call is TRBV6-6, the J call TRBJ1-1; TRBD1 matches 9 bases. The germline CDR1 and CDR2 sequences are MNHNY and SVGAGI (reference sequence). V dropped 10 bases and J dropped 4; count of bases not matched to a gene: 10. This CDR3 comprises 14 residues. Here the CDR3 DNA reads TGTGCCATACGGGACAGGGCCGGGTCCACTGAAGCTTTCTTT. It is translated as CAIRDRAGSTEAFF.

CDR3 sequence: CASSLRVGGSYNEQFF. DNA of the CDR3: TGCGCCAGCAGCTTACGTGTGGGGGGCTCCTACAATGAGCAGTTCTTC. This chain links TRBV5-1 with TRBJ2-1; D might be TRBD2 (6 bases). The CDR3 length is 16 residues. Trimming shortened V by 2 bases and J by 0 bases, and 12 bases separated the two germline ends. Germline lookup yields CDR1 SGHRS and CDR2 YFSETQ.

The genes are TRBV5-4 and TRBJ2-1; D assignment may be TRBD1 or TRBD2 (6 bases each). The CDR3 is made up of 16 amino acids. V lost 0 bases to trimming and J lost 2 bases, with 12 bases between them. Per germline, CDR1 SGHNT and CDR2 YYREEE (reference sequence). The CDR3, as DNA: TGTGCCAGCAGCTTGGGCCGGGGGACAACCTACAATGAGCAGTTCTTC. Residues: CASSLGRGTTYNEQFF.

CDR3 coding DNA: TGTGCCAGCAGTGAAACCGCGATAGGACAGGGTGACTATGGCTACACCTTC. Protein: CASSETAIGQGDYGYTF. The chain joins TRBV6-1 to TRBJ1-2; 8 bases match TRBD1. After removal of 2 bases from V and 3 bases from J, the junction contained 11 bases not matched to a gene. Germline CDR1 is MNHNS and CDR2 is SASEGT. The CDR3 runs 17 residues.

V and J are TRBV5-1 and TRBJ2-3; the match to TRBD2 covers 8 bases. The CDR3 spans 15 residues. Trimming removed 4 bases from V and 2 bases from J; junction bases left unmatched: 6. Germline CDR1 and CDR2: SGHRS and YFSETQ. For the CDR3, the DNA is TGCGCCAGCAGCGTTGGACTAGCCGACACAGATACGCAGTATTTT. This translates into CASSVGLADTDTQYF.

This clone turned up a few times. This rearrangement joins TRBV7-9 to TRBJ2-1; 13 nucleotides line up with TRBD2. CDR3 length: 15 residues. Germline lookup yields CDR1 SEHNR and CDR2 FQNEAQ (reference sequence). Trimming took 4 bases from V and 7 from J; bases not matched to a gene: 4. DNA for the CDR3: TGTGCCAGCAGCTCCCCGGGACTAGCGGGAAATGAGCAGTTCTTC. Residues: CASSSPGLAGNEQFF.

The DNA for the CDR3 is TGCGCCAGCAGCTCCGTCCCTTCCGATACGCAGTATTTT. Protein: CASSSVPSDTQYF. The chain recombines TRBV5-1 with TRBJ2-3; D ambiguous. V lost 3 bases, J lost 6 bases, and 11 bases lay in between. The CDR3 covers 13 residues. The V gene's germline CDR1 is SGHRS and CDR2 YFSETQ.

The genes are TRBV11-3 and TRBJ2-2; D not resolved. Germline V lookup: CDR1 SGHNT, CDR2 YENEEA. CDR3 length: 14 residues. The V end lost 1 base, the J end lost 9 bases, and 12 bases lay between the germline ends. The CDR3 reads CASSLGSGRRELFF. The DNA for the CDR3 is TGTGCCAGCAGCTTAGGTTCAGGACGCCGGGAGCTGTTTTTT.

The chain links TRBV19 to TRBJ1-2; D remains unclear. The CDR3 is 15 amino acids. Germline CDR1 and CDR2: LNHDA and SQIVND (reference sequence). V lost 5 bases, J lost 2 bases, and 15 bases lay in between. The CDR3 protein is CASSPFFTPNYGYTF. DNA for the CDR3: TGTGCCAGTAGTCCCTTTTTCACTCCCAACTATGGCTACACCTTC. The full variable domain, rest sourced from reference TRBV19 and TRBJ1-2, is DGGITQSPKYLFRKEGQNVTLSCEQNLNHDAMYWYRQDPGQGLRLIYYSQIVNDFQKGDIAEGYSVSREKKESFPLTVTSAQKNPTAFYLCASSPFFTPNYGYTFGSGTRLTVV.

The genes are TRBV7-9 and TRBJ1-1; weak D call: TRBD1 (6 bases). CDR1 is SEHNR and CDR2 is FQNEAQ in the germline V gene (reference sequence). The CDR3 runs to 15 residues. V dropped 5 bases and J dropped 1 base, with 14 bases sitting between them. This CDR3 reads CASSPTTGKNTEAFF. The CDR3 DNA sequence: TGTGCCAGCAGCCCAACGACAGGAAAGAACACTGAAGCTTTCTTT.

The chain recombines TRBV7-3 with TRBJ1-1; D is possibly TRBD1 (5 bases). Germline assignment: CDR1 SGHTA and CDR2 FQGTGA. The CDR3 has 14 residues. Trimming left V 5 bases short and J 8 bases short, with 18 bases between. This CDR3 is CASSPTAETPEAFF. CDR3 DNA: TGTGCCAGCAGCCCGACAGCCGAGACTCCCGAAGCTTTCTTT.

The genes are TRBV5-6 and TRBJ2-3; no reliable D call. Between the trimmed V and J ends, which lost 3 bases and 8 bases, there was a span of 7 bases. Germline lookup yields CDR1 SGHDT and CDR2 YYEEEE. The CDR3 runs to 11 residues. The CDR3 here is CASSSSGTQYF. CDR3 DNA sequence: TGTGCCAGCAGCTCGTCAGGTACGCAGTATTTT.

The chain uses TRBV28 and TRBJ2-7; D is tentatively TRBD1 or TRBD2 (7 bases each). Germline loops: CDR1 MDHEN, CDR2 SYDVKM. V lost 5 bases and J lost 6, with 17 bases in between. CDR3 length: 14 residues. CDR3 nucleotide sequence: TGTGCCAGCAGTCAGGGGGGGAATACGCGCGAGCAGTACTTC. Amino acid sequence: CASSQGGNTREQYF.

The chain couples TRBV21-1 to TRBJ2-7. TRBV21-1 is listed as a pseudogene. This CDR3 region has 16 residues. The CDR3 loop is CASSKAREQGICEQYF. The CDR3 coding sequence is TGTGCCAGCAGCAAAGCGCGGGAACAGGGAATTTGCGAGCAGTACTTC.

The rearrangement uses TRBV6-5 and TRBJ2-1, with 9 bases matching TRBD1. J lost 7 bases, V lost 6 bases, and 10 bases had no gene match. The CDR3 sequence is 15 residues long. CDR1 and CDR2 (germline): MNHEY, SVGAGI. DNA for the CDR3: TGTGCCAGCAGCCTTACAGGGGGCGCCTTAAATGAGCAGTTCTTC. Translating gives CASSLTGGALNEQFF.

The V call is TRBV11-2, the J call TRBJ2-3; 9 nucleotides agree with TRBD2. Germline-derived CDR1 and CDR2 are SGHAT and FQNNGV. This CDR3 comprises 16 residues. With 3 bases clipped from V and 2 bases from J, the junction kept 6 bases outside the gene matches. CDR3 nucleotide sequence: TGTGCCAGCAGCTTCTCAACTAGCGGGCTCACAGATACGCAGTATTTT. This encodes CASSFSTSGLTDTQYF. The full variable domain, with the rest looked up from reference TRBV11-2 and TRBJ2-3, is EAGVAQSPRYKIIEKRQSVAFWCNPISGHATLYWYQQILGQGPKLLIQFQNNGVVDDSQLPKDRFSAERLKGVDSTLKIQPAKLEDSAVYLCASSFSTSGLTDTQYFGPGTRLTVL.

This clone was recorded many times. V and J are TRBV19 and TRBJ1-1; no definite D call. CDR1 is LNHDA, CDR2 SQIVND, per germline (reference sequence). CDR3 size: 12 residues. With 3 bases removed from V and 8 bases from J, the gap between germline ends came to 10 bases. The CDR3 region is CASSMVGGEAFF. DNA for the CDR3: TGTGCCAGTAGTATGGTCGGCGGAGAAGCTTTCTTT.

The V and J genes are TRBV7-8 and TRBJ2-7; D is tentatively TRBD1 or TRBD2 (5 bases each). The V end was cut by 3 bases, the J end by 2 bases, with 5 bases between. The germline V gene encodes CDR1 SGHVS and CDR2 FQNEAQ. This CDR3 spans 12 amino acids. The CDR3 region has the DNA TGTGCCAGCAGCTTGGGGGCCTACGAGCAGTACTTC. Its translation: CASSLGAYEQYF.

The chain employs TRBV7-3 and TRBJ1-1, with TRBD1 identical over 8 bases. In germline, CDR1 is SGHTA, CDR2 FQGTGA. Trimming cost V 5 bases and J 2 bases; bases outside gene matches: 7. CDR3 size: 15 residues. The CDR3 region is CASSHDTGGNTEAFF. The DNA of the CDR3 is TGTGCCAGCAGCCATGATACAGGGGGTAACACTGAAGCTTTCTTT.

The chain recombines TRBV5-8 with TRBJ1-5, with 9 bases aligning to TRBD1. Trimming took 5 bases from V and 0 from J; bases not matched to a gene: 15. Germline V CDR1 and CDR2: SGHTS, YDEGEE. This CDR3 has 19 amino acids. CDR3 bases: TGTGCCAGCAGACAATTACGCCGGGACAGGGACCTTAGCAATCAGCCCCAGCATTTT. Translation gives CASRQLRRDRDLSNQPQHF.

The CDR3 region is CASYPTGNSNQPQHF. The CDR3 DNA reads as TGTGCCAGTTACCCGACAGGGAACAGCAATCAGCCCCAGCATTTT. This chain joins TRBV28 and TRBJ1-5; 7 nucleotides match TRBD1. V gave up 9 bases and J gave up 1 base; unmatched junction bases: 9. CDR1 is MDHEN, CDR2 SYDVKM, per germline. The CDR3 covers 15 residues.

The genes are TRBV6-1 and TRBJ1-1, with 10 bases aligning to TRBD1. The germline CDR1 and CDR2 sequences are MNHNS and SASEGT. The CDR3 sequence is 13 residues long. V dropped 6 bases and J dropped 6; count of bases not matched to a gene: 4. The CDR3 reads CASRRTGGSEAFF. The CDR3, as DNA: TGTGCCAGCAGGAGGACAGGGGGTTCTGAAGCTTTCTTT.

V is TRBV19 and J is TRBJ1-3; maybe TRBD1 (6 bases). The V and J ends lost 7 bases and 1 base respectively, with 17 bases between them. The germline CDR1 and CDR2 sequences are LNHDA and SQIVND (reference sequence). CDR3 size: 16 residues. The CDR3: CASNDVGGESGNTIYF. The CDR3 region has the DNA TGTGCCAGTAACGACGTGGGGGGCGAATCTGGAAACACCATATATTTT.

The chain is built from TRBV11-1 and TRBJ2-1, with TRBD2 identical over 8 bases. The CDR3 extends over 14 amino acids. CDR1 SGHAT and CDR2 FQDESV come from the germline V gene (reference sequence). J gave up 5 bases and V 5 bases, and 5 bases lay outside the gene matches. Here the CDR3 DNA reads TGTGCCAGCAGCCTACTAGCGGCCCACAATGAGCAGTTCTTC. This sequence encodes CASSLLAAHNEQFF. The entire variable domain, with the rest obtained from reference TRBV11-1 and TRBJ2-1, is as follows: EAEVAQSPRYKITEKSQAVAFWCDPISGHATLYWYRQILGQGPELLVQFQDESVVDDSQLPKDRFSAERLKGVDSTLKIQPAELGDSAMYLCASSLLAAHNEQFFGPGTRLTVL.

The chain uses TRBV13 and TRBJ1-6; TRBD1 is a possible D gene (5 bases). The CDR3 loop spans 18 amino acids. V shed 4 bases and J shed 4 bases, with 20 bases lying between them. Germline CDR1 and CDR2: PRHDT and FYEKMQ (reference sequence). The CDR3 nucleotides are TGTGCCAGCAGCTCAGGCGGTTTCCGGGACGGATATAATTCACCCCTCCACTTT. Its protein is CASSSGGFRDGYNSPLHF.

This chain links TRBV19 with TRBJ2-4; D is tentatively TRBD1 or TRBD2 (5 bases each). The CDR3 runs 15 residues. The germline V gene has CDR1 LNHDA and CDR2 SQIVND (reference sequence). Trimming stripped 1 base from V and 9 bases from J, with 16 bases between. CDR3 nucleotides: TGTGCCAGTAGTATAGCGCAGGGTCGGGGCAGCATTCAGTACTTC. Translation: CASSIAQGRGSIQYF.

The chain recombines TRBV9 with TRBJ2-2; D may be TRBD1 (5 bases). The V gene's germline CDR1 is SGDLS and CDR2 YYNGEE. The CDR3 is 15 amino acids. Trimming left V 2 bases short and J 4 bases short, with 12 bases between. CDR3 residues: CASSVSSGATGELFF. CDR3 in DNA: TGTGCCAGCAGCGTTTCTAGTGGGGCCACCGGGGAGCTGTTTTTT.

This chain uses TRBV28 with TRBJ1-4; D is perhaps TRBD1 (5 bases). From germline, CDR1 is MDHEN and CDR2 SYDVKM. Trimming shortened V by 6 bases and J by 8 bases, and 16 bases separated the two germline ends. The CDR3 runs 14 residues. The CDR3 is CASRPGNQLEKLFF. The CDR3 nucleotides are TGTGCCAGCAGGCCAGGGAACCAGCTGGAAAAACTGTTTTTT.

The chain employs TRBV28 and TRBJ1-1; no reliable D call. V was shortened by 6 bases and J by 1 base, with 12 bases between the two germline ends. The CDR3 has 14 amino acids. CDR1 is MDHEN and CDR2 is SYDVKM in the germline V gene. CDR3 protein: CASRWPGSNTEAFF. CDR3 DNA: TGTGCCAGCAGGTGGCCAGGCTCGAACACTGAAGCTTTCTTT. The full variable domain, in which reference TRBV28 and TRBJ1-1 provide the parts outside the CDR3, is DVKVTQSSRYLVKRTGEKVFLECVQDMDHENMFWYRQDPGLGLRLIYFSYDVKMKEKGDIPEGYSVSREKKERFSLILESASTNQTSMYLCASRWPGSNTEAFFGQGTRLTVV.